This T cell receptor beta chain was obtained from a study of cytomegalovirus exposure and HLA in healthy donors. The CDR3 length is 16 residues. CDR1 is SGHRS, CDR2 YFSETQ, per germline. V shed 4 bases and J shed 1 base, with 18 bases lying between them. A multiplex PCR was run with 60 Vbeta primers and 13 Jbeta primers. Here immunoSEQ multiplex PCR was the method, and the copy in TCRdb shows in-frame clones only, minus some. The sample lists 150,000 to 200,000 clones, more than 65% occurring once. Sequencing input: PBMCs. The J gene is TRBJ2-7, the V gene TRBV5-1; D might be TRBD1 (6 bases). This receptor was taken from a young man in good health and CMV-seropositive. The CDR3 DNA is TGCGCCAGCAGCGAGTCCAGGGGTATAAGGTCCTACGAGCAGTACTTC. Its translation is CASSESRGIRSYEQYF.